This T cell receptor (beta chain) originates from a study of Ad26.COV2.S vaccination and SARS-CoV-2 variants. Produced via immunoSEQ multiplex PCR; TCRdb's table is partial and in-frame only. The sample shows about 320,000 clones, about 86% of them seen only once. Documented treatment: 15 to 20 received Ad26.COV2.S at low or high dose, single or two shots; 5 received placebo; per-sample allocation not given. Collection of samples fell on day 63 after the first vaccine or placebo injection. This vaccine is an Ad26 vector that expresses the Wuhan-strain SARS-CoV-2 spike. Germline V gene data show CDR1 as MNHNS and CDR2 as SASEGT. The CDR3 spans 15 residues. The germline V and J ends were trimmed by 0 bases and 4 bases, with 12 bases remaining between them.

This receptor was taken from a person between 18 and 60 years old who received the Ad26.COV2.S COVID-19 vaccine or a placebo. The source was peripheral blood, collected in a trial of Ad26.COV2.S vaccine versus placebo. This sequence joins TRBV6-1 and TRBJ1-1; perhaps TRBD1 as D (5 bases). CDR3 loop: CASSEAGVGGTEAFF. In DNA form, the CDR3 reads TGTGCCAGCAGTGAAGCCGGGGTGGGGGGCACTGAAGCTTTCTTT.